This T cell receptor (beta chain) was documented in a study of T cell repertoires in cytomegalovirus infection. Study in general: Public TCR beta signatures indicated both CMV infection and matching HLA type. Study observations and caveats: People with CMV and the relevant HLA were identified by cumulative public TCR beta family frequency.

CDR3 length: 14 residues. Trimming shortened V by 8 bases and J by 4 bases, and 16 bases separated the two germline ends. Germline V CDR1 and CDR2: SGHTA, FQGNSA. TCRdb reanalysed the reads using MiXCR and keeps one entry per CDR3 protein. The sample holds hundreds of thousands of distinct CDR3 sequences, around a sixth seen once. As for this clonotype: Its antigen remains unidentified.

Sequenced: PBMCs. V gene TRBV7-2 combines with J gene TRBJ2-3; D is perhaps TRBD1 (6 bases). The clonotype originates from a human donor in good health (CMV status not recorded). Some clones in this sample may be carry-over from other donors' samples. CDR3 nucleotide sequence: TGTGCCAGCGGAGATAGGGGGTTCGCAGATACGCAGTATTTT. Translated: CASGDRGFADTQYF. Supplemented by reference TRBV7-2 and TRBJ2-3, the full variable domain reads GAGVSQSPSNKVTEKGKDVELRCDPISGHTALYWYRQSLGQGLEFLIYFQGNSAPDKSGLPSDRFSAERTGGSVSTLTIQRTQQEDSAVYLCASGDRGFADTQYFGPGTRLTVL.